Each of the 15 T cell receptor beta chains below was sequenced from the same sample in a study of response to subunit inactivated influenza vaccine. A single record per CDR3 protein comes from TCRdb applying MiXCR to the RT-PCR reads. The sample carries more than 550,000 distinct CDR3 sequences, approximately 10% recorded once. The sequences come from PBMCs from blood, collected on the day of vaccination. These receptor sequences come from a man aged 50-60 years who received an inactivated influenza vaccine.

This rearrangement joins TRBV5-1 to TRBJ2-1; a weak D match, TRBD2 (5 bases). The CDR3 runs to 15 residues. The V end was cut by 4 bases, the J end by 4 bases, with 15 bases between. Looked up from germline, CDR1 is SGHRS and CDR2 is YFSETQ. The CDR3 DNA reads as TGCGCCAGCAGCCCGGCGGTAGCGAGTTACAATGAGCAGTTCTTC. Encoded protein: CASSPAVASYNEQFF.

This sequence joins TRBV4-1 and TRBJ1-5, with 9 bases lining up with TRBD1. The germline gives CDR1 MGHRA, CDR2 YSYEKL. The CDR3 length is 15 residues. Trimming removed 5 bases from V and 4 bases from J; junction bases left unmatched: 6. CDR3 in amino acids: CASSATGQGNQPQHF. The CDR3 DNA reads as TGCGCCAGCAGCGCAACGGGACAGGGAAATCAGCCCCAGCATTTT.

The table lists this clonotype with many counts. The chain couples TRBV4-2 to TRBJ2-3, with 9 nucleotides matching TRBD2. Trimming removed 1 base from V and 6 bases from J; junction bases left unmatched: 14. CDR1 and CDR2 (germline): LGHNA, YNFKEQ. This CDR3 spans 18 amino acids. CDR3 DNA: TGTGCCAGCAGCCAAGGTCCAGCGGGAGGCCGCGGCTTGGATACGCAGTATTTT. It codes for CASSQGPAGGRGLDTQYF.

This clonotype was seen repeatedly, ten times or more. The chain recombines TRBV14 with TRBJ2-1; a possible D gene is TRBD2 (5 bases). CDR3 length equals 15 residues. Germline V lookup: CDR1 SGHDN, CDR2 FVKESK. With 5 bases removed from V and 4 bases from J, the gap between germline ends came to 15 bases. CDR3 nucleotide sequence: TGTGCCAGCAGCGAATGGACTGGCGGGTACAATGAGCAGTTCTTC. It encodes CASSEWTGGYNEQFF.

The chain carries TRBV24-1 and TRBJ2-5, with 10 bases aligning to TRBD1. V shed 2 bases and J 4 bases; nucleotides not matched to a gene: 12. The CDR3 extends over 18 amino acids. Germline V CDR1 and CDR2: KGHDR, SFDVKD. CDR3 DNA: TGTGCCACCAGTGATTGGGCCTCGGGGACAGGGGTAAGAGAGACCCAGTACTTC. Protein: CATSDWASGTGVRETQYF.

The rearrangement uses TRBV6-2 or TRBV6-3 and TRBJ2-2; 9 nucleotides line up with TRBD2. The CDR3 consists of 14 residues. The germline CDR1 and CDR2 sequences are MNHEY and SVGEGT. The V segment lost 11 bases and the J segment 0 bases; nucleotides outside the gene matches: 4. CDR3 in DNA: TGTGCCTGTAGCGGGGGCGCGAACACCGGGGAGCTGTTTTTT. Translation gives CACSGGANTGELFF.

This clonotype came up many times. The chain uses TRBV12-3 or TRBV12-4 and TRBJ1-5, with no clear D. This CDR3 comprises 15 residues. Between the trimmed V and J ends, which lost 0 bases and 0 bases, there was a span of 6 bases. The CDR3 DNA reads as TGTGCCAGCAGTTTAGCTGAGACTAGCAATCAGCCCCAGCATTTT. It codes for CASSLAETSNQPQHF.

This clonotype showed up many times. This rearrangement joins TRBV7-9 to TRBJ2-1, with a tentative D call TRBD2 (6 bases). The CDR3 is 13 amino acids. The V end lost 5 bases, the J end lost 5 bases, and 10 bases lay between the germline ends. CDR1 SEHNR and CDR2 FQNEAQ come from the germline V gene (reference sequence). CDR3 sequence (DNA): TGTGCCAGCAGCACGGGGAGGAACAATGAGCAGTTCTTC. It yields the protein CASSTGRNNEQFF.

This clonotype was seen repeatedly, ten times or more. The chain couples TRBV12-3 or TRBV12-4 to TRBJ2-1; 7 bases are shared with TRBD1. This CDR3 contains 14 residues. The junction had 7 bases not matched to a gene; V was cut back by 5 bases and J by 6 bases. The CDR3 reads CASSPSDRLNEQFF. The CDR3 DNA reads TGTGCCAGCAGTCCTTCGGACAGGCTCAATGAGCAGTTCTTC.

Regarding this clonotype: This may stem from a read error, because a much larger clone lies one nucleotide away. The chain combines TRBV7-6 with TRBJ2-1; 11 positions agree with TRBD2. Per germline, CDR1 SGHVS and CDR2 FNYEAQ. After removal of 1 base from V and 5 bases from J, the junction contained 1 base not matched to a gene. The CDR3 is made up of 15 amino acids. CDR3 coding DNA: TGTGCCAGCAGCTTAGGGGGACTAGCGGACAATGAGCAGTTCTTC. Its translation: CASSLGGLADNEQFF.

J is TRBJ2-1 and V is TRBV19; unclear D gene. The germline CDR1 and CDR2 sequences are LNHDA and SQIVND (reference sequence). The CDR3 runs to 11 residues. V was trimmed by 2 bases and J by 7 bases, leaving 3 bases between them. CDR3 region: CASSIMNEQFF. CDR3 nucleotide sequence: TGTGCCAGTAGTATAATGAATGAGCAGTTCTTC.

This clonotype occurred a few times. The chain combines TRBV6-5 with TRBJ2-7, with no clear D. The V gene's germline CDR1 is MNHEY and CDR2 SVGAGI. The CDR3 is 14 amino acids. V dropped 0 bases and J dropped 2 bases, with 8 bases sitting between them. This CDR3 reads CASSYSVKTYEQYF. Here the CDR3 DNA reads TGTGCCAGCAGTTACTCGGTCAAGACCTACGAGCAGTACTTC.

Remarks on this clonotype: An end of the junction does not agree with germline; a read error may underlie this. The J gene is TRBJ2-3, the V gene TRBV2; a possible D gene is TRBD1 (6 bases). The CDR3 consists of 12 residues. CDR1 SNHLY and CDR2 FYNNEI come from the germline V gene. The DNA of the CDR3 is TGTGCCAGCAGTCAGCGACGGCAGGACAGCAAATTT. This translates into CASSQRRQDSKF.

This clonotype was found a few times. The chain joins TRBV12-3 or TRBV12-4 to TRBJ2-1, with TRBD2 matching over 15 bases. V trimming: 7 bases; J trimming: 6 bases; junction bases outside the gene matches: 4. The CDR3 runs to 15 residues. CDR3: CASTLGLAGGNEQFF. The CDR3 region has the DNA TGTGCCAGCACCTTGGGACTAGCGGGAGGCAATGAGCAGTTCTTC.

This clonotype has ten or more counts. The chain's CDR3 is CSVMVQRETQYF. In DNA, the CDR3 is TGCAGCGTTATGGTTCAGCGAGAGACCCAGTACTTC. The chain joins TRBV29-1 to TRBJ2-5; no reliable D call. CDR3 length: 12 residues. V dropped 5 bases and J dropped 4 bases, with 11 bases sitting between them. The germline gives CDR1 SQVTM, CDR2 ANQGSEA.